This TCR beta chain appears in the sequencing data of a study of early T cells in non-severe SARS-CoV-2 infection. Study as a whole: The sequenced material was bulk RNA from unsorted whole blood, and its chains were unpaired.

This clonotype was detected a few times. Its antigen is not identified. Individual cDNA molecules received unique molecular identifiers. Via MiXCR, TCRdb re-called the 5' RACE reads, giving one row per CDR3 protein. This repertoire shows over 50,000 distinct CDR3 sequences, 8.5% to 9.5% found once; its top ten account for 1.2%. CDR3 length: 16 residues. Trimming took 7 bases from V and 0 from J, leaving 18 bases between them. Germline assignment: CDR1 MNHNS and CDR2 SASEGT. General study results and limits: The matching step, a VDJdb search, favored anti-spike CD8 responses and missed private and CD4 specificities.

The chain has TRBV6-1 and TRBJ1-2; tentatively, D is TRBD1 (5 bases). The TCR comes from an adult who was a healthcare worker with PCR-confirmed SARS-CoV-2 infection or an uninfected control (not recorded which). Sequenced input: whole blood. CDR3 nucleotide sequence: TGTGCCAGCATCACCGGGGCAGAAATTGCTAACTATGGCTACACCTTC. It encodes CASITGAEIANYGYTF.